This entry features one T cell receptor (beta chain) sequence. MiXCR, run by TCRdb on the 5' RACE reads, gives a single entry per CDR3 protein. The sample yields 700,000 or so distinct CDR3 sequences, 8.6% seen once. The germline V gene encodes CDR1 LNHDA and CDR2 SQIVND (reference sequence). The CDR3 runs to 14 residues. Losses at the gene ends were 7 bases for V and 5 bases for J; bases not matched to a gene: 7. This entry comes from a study of identical twins. These data were also filed under a second study, of yellow fever vaccine responses in identical twins.

The sequenced sample consisted of PBMCs. This sequence was found in a woman younger than 35 in good health. The chain carries TRBV19 and TRBJ2-1, with TRBD1 matching over 8 bases. CDR3 protein: CASIKDRENNEQFF. CDR3 DNA: TGTGCCAGTATCAAGGACAGGGAAAACAATGAGCAGTTCTTC.